The 22 T cell receptor beta chains given below trace back to one sample, sequenced in a study of shared clonotypes between healthy human individuals. Using immunoSEQ multiplex PCR, the repertoire was profiled, and TCRdb retains in-frame clones only, with some absent. Among about 2.4 million clones, roughly nine tenths were seen once, and the ten largest hold over 0.12%. Sequenced input: naive CD4+ T cells sorted from blood. Subset of the sample: CD45RA+ positively selected. Receptors originate from a man aged 18 to 30 in good health.

V gene TRBV5-4 combines with J gene TRBJ1-2; maybe TRBD1 (6 bases). The CDR3 is 13 residues long. Germline V lookup: CDR1 SGHNT, CDR2 YYREEE (reference sequence). V lost 3 bases and J 8 bases, leaving 14 bases between the germline ends. The CDR3 here is CASSSWGAHGYTF. DNA of the CDR3: TGTGCCAGCAGCTCATGGGGGGCGCACGGCTACACCTTC.

V gene TRBV19 combines with J gene TRBJ2-1, with 9 bases fitting TRBD2. Trimming at V came to 6 bases and at J to 2 bases, leaving 8 bases not matched to a gene. The CDR3 covers 16 residues. Germline assignment: CDR1 LNHDA and CDR2 SQIVND (reference sequence). CDR3 protein: CASRSSAGGAYNEQFF. The CDR3 DNA sequence: TGTGCCAGTAGATCTTCAGCGGGAGGCGCCTACAATGAGCAGTTCTTC.

The V gene is TRBV27, the J gene TRBJ2-1; D possibly corresponds to TRBD2 (6 bases). Germline CDR1 reads MNHEY; CDR2 reads SMNVEV (reference sequence). The CDR3 sequence is 14 residues long. Trimming removed 7 bases at V and 10 bases at J, with 20 bases between. The DNA for the CDR3 is TGTGCCAGCAAACCCGGGAGAGGCTTAGGAGAGCAGTTCTTC. This encodes CASKPGRGLGEQFF.

V gene TRBV30 combines with J gene TRBJ2-7; D is uncertain. Trimming removed 0 bases from V and 5 bases from J, with 14 bases in between. CDR3 length: 14 amino acids. Germline V lookup: CDR1 GTSNPN, CDR2 SVGIG (reference sequence). The CDR3 region is CAWSVIPARDEQYF. CDR3 in DNA: TGTGCCTGGAGTGTGATCCCTGCTCGCGACGAGCAGTACTTC.

Concerning this clone: One junction end does not reproduce the germline sequence, and a read error may be involved. The V and J genes are TRBV2 and TRBJ1-5, with D possibly matching TRBD1 (5 bases). Germline values: CDR1 SNHLY, CDR2 FYNNEI. The CDR3 sequence is 14 residues long. CDR3 in DNA: TGTGCCAGCAGCGAAGGGGCCGCCAATCAGCCCCAGCATTTT. It yields the protein CASSEGAANQPQHF.

The chain recombines TRBV18 with TRBJ1-1; D perhaps matches TRBD1 (6 bases). The CDR3 length is 18 residues. The ends were cut back, 3 bases at V and 4 bases at J, with 24 bases in the middle. Per the germline V gene, CDR1 is KGHSH and CDR2 is LQKENI. The CDR3 spells CASSPRVGAGRGGTEAFF. CDR3 nucleotides: TGTGCCAGCTCACCGAGGGTCGGAGCAGGGAGAGGGGGCACTGAAGCTTTCTTT.

The CDR3 nucleotides read TGTGCCAGCAGCTCAGACCGTTGGAATCAGCCCCAGCATTTT. This gives the protein CASSSDRWNQPQHF. This sequence joins TRBV7-2 and TRBJ1-5; D call uncertain. Between the trimmed V and J ends, which lost 4 bases and 4 bases, there was a span of 11 bases. The germline V gene has CDR1 SGHTA and CDR2 FQGNSA. The CDR3 runs to 14 residues.

The genes are TRBV19 and TRBJ2-3, with 13 bases matching TRBD2. The CDR3 loop spans 15 amino acids. Germline V gene lookup returns CDR1 LNHDA and CDR2 SQIVND (reference sequence). V lost 6 bases to trimming and J lost 6 bases; unmatched junction nucleotides: 6. CDR3 DNA: TGTGCCAGTAGAGGACTAGCGGGAGAGGTGGATACGCAGTATTTT. Translation gives CASRGLAGEVDTQYF.

The rearrangement uses TRBV6-5 and TRBJ1-2; 7 bases fit TRBD1. J was trimmed by 8 bases and V by 4 bases; bases with no gene match: 7. CDR1 is MNHEY, CDR2 SVGAGI, per germline. The CDR3 has 13 residues. The CDR3 bases are TGTGCCAGCAGTTCAGGGACAGCCAGGGGCTACACCTTC. It codes for CASSSGTARGYTF.

The CDR3 bases are TGTGCCAGCAGCGTCGCCCCAATCACAGATACGCAGTATTTT. Encoded protein: CASSVAPITDTQYF. The gene calls are TRBV9 and TRBJ2-3; D gene unclear. The germline CDR1 and CDR2 sequences are SGDLS and YYNGEE. The CDR3 runs 14 residues. Trimming shortened V by 2 bases and J by 2 bases, and 9 bases separated the two germline ends.

The CDR3 sequence is CASTVGRGLPTDTQYF. CDR3 sequence (DNA): TGCGCCAGCACCGTCGGGCGGGGGCTACCCACAGATACGCAGTATTTT. This chain links TRBV5-1 with TRBJ2-3; D is perhaps TRBD2 (7 bases). Trimming stripped 6 bases from V and 2 bases from J, with 19 bases between. Looked up from germline, CDR1 is SGHRS and CDR2 is YFSETQ. This CDR3 contains 16 residues.

The chain recombines TRBV5-4 with TRBJ2-3, with 10 positions matching TRBD2. Unmatched junction bases numbered 4, after V lost 0 bases and J lost 3 bases. This CDR3 has 16 amino acids. CDR1 and CDR2 from the germline V gene are SGHNT and YYREEE (reference sequence). CDR3 residues: CASSLGERGGTDTQYF. DNA for the CDR3: TGTGCCAGCAGCTTGGGGGAGCGGGGGGGTACAGATACGCAGTATTTT.

V is TRBV2 and J is TRBJ1-6, with D tentatively TRBD1 (6 bases). CDR3 length equals 15 residues. The V gene lost 4 bases and the J gene lost 8 bases, with 15 bases spanning the gap. Germline V gene sequence: CDR1 SNHLY, CDR2 FYNNEI. DNA of the CDR3: TGTGCCAGCAGTGTTGGCGGGGGGCGATATTCACCCCTCCACTTT. It translates to CASSVGGGRYSPLHF.

This clone was seen just once. Other DNA sequences within the sample encode an identical CDR3. This chain connects TRBV7-3 to TRBJ2-5; possibly TRBD1 or TRBD2 for D (5 bases each). The germline CDR1 and CDR2 sequences are SGHTA and FQGTGA. This CDR3 has 13 amino acids. The V end lost 4 bases, the J end lost 1 base, and 7 bases lay between the germline ends. The CDR3 sequence is CASSSGPQETQYF. In nucleotides, the CDR3 is TGTGCCAGCAGCTCGGGACCCCAAGAGACCCAGTACTTC.

This clone was found once. J is TRBJ1-5 and V is TRBV6-6; D is undetermined. The V gene's germline CDR1 is MNHNY and CDR2 SVGAGI (reference sequence). The V end lost 7 bases, the J end lost 2 bases, and 18 bases lay between the germline ends. The CDR3 is 16 residues long. The CDR3 nucleotides are TGTGCCAGCACTTATCAGAGTCCTTGGGGCAATCAGCCCCAGCATTTT. Translated, it gives CASTYQSPWGNQPQHF.

This clone was detected once. Here the CDR3 reads CARSGTETANYGYTF. CDR3 nucleotide sequence: TGTGCCAGAAGCGGGACTGAGACAGCAAACTATGGCTACACCTTC. The chain links TRBV5-3 to TRBJ1-2; weak D call: TRBD1 (5 bases). TRBV5-3 is known as an ORF, though its function is uncertain. There are 15 residues in the CDR3. Trimming shortened V by 4 bases and J by 2 bases, and 15 bases separated the two germline ends.

This chain uses TRBV13 with TRBJ1-2, with TRBD1 identical over 7 bases. The V gene end was trimmed by 6 bases and the J gene end by 2 bases; junction bases not matched to a gene: 3. Germline V gene data show CDR1 as PRHDT and CDR2 as FYEKMQ (reference sequence). There are 13 residues in the CDR3. The CDR3 nucleotides are TGTGCCAGCAGTTTACAGGGGAACTATGGCTACACCTTC. It translates to CASSLQGNYGYTF. Supplemented by reference TRBV13 and TRBJ1-2, the full variable domain reads AAGVIQSPRHLIKEKRETATLKCYPIPRHDTVYWYQQGPGQDPQFLISFYEKMQSDKGSIPDRFSAQQFSDYHSELNMSSLELGDSALYFCASSLQGNYGYTFGSGTRLTVV.

Comments on this clone: Its ends do not fully match the called genes, so a read error is possible. The chain recombines TRBV7-7 with TRBJ2-1; 12 nucleotides match TRBD2. Germline CDR1 SSHAT, CDR2 FNYEAQ (reference sequence). The CDR3 loop spans 16 amino acids. This chain's CDR3 is CASSLGTSGPASEQFF. The CDR3 DNA follows: TGTGCTAGCAGCCTGGGGACTAGCGGGCCGGCCTCGGAGCAGTTCTTC.

The chain combines TRBV4-2 with TRBJ1-1, with D perhaps matching TRBD1 (5 bases). CDR3 length equals 16 residues. Germline CDR1 reads LGHNA; CDR2 reads YNFKEQ. V gave up 1 base and J gave up 2 bases, with 14 bases separating them. CDR3 coding DNA: TGTGCCAGCAGCCAAGCAATCGGGACGGTAAACACTGAAGCTTTCTTT. This encodes CASSQAIGTVNTEAFF.

The gene calls are TRBV12-5 and TRBJ2-1, with TRBD2 matching over 14 bases. CDR1 LGHNT and CDR2 FRNRAP come from the germline V gene. V gave up 1 base and J gave up 1 base; unmatched junction bases: 12. The CDR3 runs to 21 residues. CDR3 coding DNA: TGTGCTAGTGGTTTGGACCTGCGGGGACTAGCGGGAGTGGAATCCTACAATGAGCAGTTCTTC. Protein: CASGLDLRGLAGVESYNEQFF.

This rearrangement joins TRBV18 to TRBJ2-1, with 7 nucleotides matching TRBD1. CDR1 is KGHSH and CDR2 is LQKENI in the germline V gene. CDR3 length: 12 amino acids. Trimming removed 3 bases from V and 9 bases from J; junction bases left unmatched: 2. The CDR3 nucleotides read TGTGCCAGCTCACCGGCAGGGGGTGAGCAGTTCTTC. It is translated as CASSPAGGEQFF.

V usage is TRBV6-1 and J usage is TRBJ1-3, with D maybe TRBD1 (6 bases). Trimming left V 5 bases short and J 10 bases short, with 18 bases between. The CDR3 has 14 amino acids. The germline CDR1 and CDR2 sequences are MNHNS and SASEGT. CDR3 nucleotide sequence: TGTGCCAGCAGTCCTACTAGACAGGCTTCAACCATATATTTT. Protein product: CASSPTRQASTIYF.